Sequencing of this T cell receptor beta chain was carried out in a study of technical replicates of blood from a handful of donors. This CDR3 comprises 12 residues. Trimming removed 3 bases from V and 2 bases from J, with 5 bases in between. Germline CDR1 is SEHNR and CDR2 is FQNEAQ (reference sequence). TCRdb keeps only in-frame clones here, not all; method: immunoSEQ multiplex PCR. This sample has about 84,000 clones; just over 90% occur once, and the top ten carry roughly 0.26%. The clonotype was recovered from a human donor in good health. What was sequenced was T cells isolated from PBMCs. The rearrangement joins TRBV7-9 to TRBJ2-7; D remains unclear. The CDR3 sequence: CASSFGTYEQYF. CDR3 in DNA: TGTGCCAGCAGCTTTGGCACCTACGAGCAGTACTTC. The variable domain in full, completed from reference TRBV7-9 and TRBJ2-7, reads DTGVSQNPRHKITKRGQNVTFRCDPISEHNRLYWYRQTLGQGPEFLTYFQNEAQLEKSRLLSDRFSAERPKGSFSTLEIQRTEQGDSAMYLCASSFGTYEQYFGPGTRLTVT.